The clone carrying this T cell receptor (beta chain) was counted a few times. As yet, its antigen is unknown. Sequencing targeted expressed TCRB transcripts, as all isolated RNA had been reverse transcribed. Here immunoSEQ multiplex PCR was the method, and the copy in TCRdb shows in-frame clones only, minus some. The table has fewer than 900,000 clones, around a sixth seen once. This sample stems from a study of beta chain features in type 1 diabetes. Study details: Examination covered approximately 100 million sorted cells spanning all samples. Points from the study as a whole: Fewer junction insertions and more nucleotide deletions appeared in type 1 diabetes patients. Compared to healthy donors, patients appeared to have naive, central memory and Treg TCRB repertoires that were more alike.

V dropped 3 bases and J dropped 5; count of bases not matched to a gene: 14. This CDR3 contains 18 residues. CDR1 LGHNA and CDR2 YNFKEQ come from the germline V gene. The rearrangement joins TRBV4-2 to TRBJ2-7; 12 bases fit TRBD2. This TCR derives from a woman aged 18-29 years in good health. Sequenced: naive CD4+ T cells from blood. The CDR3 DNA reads TGTGCCAGCAGCCAGGTCACCTCTAGCGGGAGGGCGAGGAACGAGCAGTACTTC. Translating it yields CASSQVTSSGRARNEQYF.